Listed below are T cell receptor beta chains from one sample, sequenced in a study of OX40 agonist ivuxolimab in advanced cancers. Here immunoSEQ multiplex PCR was the method, and the copy in TCRdb shows in-frame clones only, minus some. The sample includes tens of thousands of clones, roughly 80% of them seen just once. The sample in question was CD4+ or CD8+ T cells sorted from blood, obtained in a trial of the OX40 agonist ivuxolimab. The receptors were gathered from an adult with an advanced solid tumor such as melanoma, head and neck, liver or kidney cancer. The CDR3 runs from the conserved cysteine through the conserved F or W. The D gene is left open where the match is weak. Some rows mark clone size as missing; the rest say once, few, many or name a class of expanded clone.

>TRBV4-3|-|TRBD2|TRBJ2-7
CASSHERETSYEQYF
TGCGCCAGCAGCCATGAGCGGGAGACGTCCTACGAGCAGTACTTC
>TRBV21-1|-|-|TRBJ1-5
CASSTQGRGQPQHF
TGTGCCAGCAGCACGCAGGGGAGAGGTCAGCCCCAGCATTTT
>TRBV28|once|-|TRBJ1-2
CASSPDSEYYGYTF
TGTGCCAGCAGTCCCGACAGTGAATACTATGGCTACACCTTC
>TRBV18|-|-|TRBJ2-6
CASSPGVQSSGANVLTF
TGTGCCAGCTCACCGGGAGTACAGTCCTCTGGGGCCAACGTCCTGACTTTC
>TRBV19|-|TRBD1|TRBJ2-1
CASRLSGTGVLIGNEQFF
TGTGCCAGTCGACTCTCCGGGACAGGGGTTCTTATTGGCAATGAGCAGTTCTTC
>TRBV5-1|once|-|TRBJ2-7
CASSLEGRIYEQYF
TGCGCCAGCAGCTTGGAGGGAAGAATCTACGAGCAGTACTTC
>TRBV5-1|-|-|TRBJ2-1
CASSLGNEQFF
TGCGCCAGCAGCTTAGGCAATGAGCAGTTCTTC
>TRBV15|large|-|TRBJ1-1
CATSRDKTGNTEAFF
TGTGCCACCAGCAGAGATAAGACAGGGAACACTGAAGCTTTCTTT
>TRBV28|-|-|TRBJ2-1
CASSLASLSQGGSYNEQFF
TGTGCCAGCAGTTTAGCCTCCTTGTCTCAGGGGGGATCCTACAATGAGCAGTTCTTC
>TRBV4-2|-|-|TRBJ2-2
CASSQDEAATNTGELFF
TGTGCCAGCAGCCAAGATGAGGCAGCAACGAACACCGGGGAGCTGTTTTTT
>TRBV4-3|-|TRBD1|TRBJ2-2
CASSQGNRGPTGELFF
TGCGCCAGCAGCCAAGGGAACAGGGGGCCCACCGGGGAGCTGTTTTTT
>TRBV23-1|-|-|TRBJ1-2
CASSQSANYGYTF
TGCGCCAGCAGCCAATCAGCAAACTATGGCTACACCTTC
>TRBV6-1|-|-|TRBJ2-7
CASSEASMGPYEQYF
TGTGCCAGCAGTGAAGCGAGCATGGGGCCCTACGAGCAGTACTTC
>TRBV25-1|-|TRBD1|TRBJ2-7
CASAVTGGTYEQYF
TGTGCCAGCGCAGTTACAGGGGGAACCTACGAGCAGTACTTC
>TRBV4-2|-|-|TRBJ2-1
CASSQDRSSGSYNEQFF
TGTGCCAGCAGCCAAGATCGATCGAGCGGGTCCTACAATGAGCAGTTCTTC
>TRBV21-1|-|-|TRBJ1-1
CASSKGLPVWLSHMNTEAFF
TGTGCCAGCAGCAAAGGGCTACCTGTTTGGCTGAGCCACATGAACACTGAAGCTTTCTTT
>TRBV6-1|-|-|TRBJ2-5
CASSEFLGGRETQYF
TGTGCCAGCAGTGAATTCCTAGGGGGGAGGGAGACCCAGTACTTC
>TRBV6-5|-|-|TRBJ2-3
CASKAFRSGDTQYF
TGTGCCAGCAAGGCCTTCCGTTCGGGGGATACGCAGTATTTT
>TRBV16|-|-|TRBJ1-3
CASSQRGSGNTIYF
TGTGCCAGCAGCCAACGGGGGTCTGGAAACACCATATATTTT
>TRBV13|once|TRBD1|TRBJ2-5
CASSAPDRGQETQYF
TGTGCCAGCAGCGCTCCGGACAGGGGCCAAGAGACCCAGTACTTC
>TRBV5-1|-|-|TRBJ1-2
CASSLGTGAYGYTF
TGCGCCAGCAGCTTGGGGACTGGGGCCTATGGCTACACCTTC
>TRBV7-2|-|-|TRBJ2-3
CASSPTGMGAPTDTQYF
TGTGCCAGCAGCCCAACTGGTATGGGGGCCCCGACAGATACGCAGTATTTT
>TRBV10-3|once|-|TRBJ2-7
CAISGLGAGVPEQYF
TGTGCCATCAGTGGGCTGGGGGCGGGAGTCCCCGAGCAGTACTTC
>TRBV10-3|-|TRBD1|TRBJ2-3
CAISESDRGDTQYF
TGTGCCATCAGTGAGTCGGACAGGGGGGATACGCAGTATTTT
>TRBV27|few|TRBD1|TRBJ1-2
CASSPRQGTYYGYTF
TGTGCCAGCAGTCCTCGACAGGGGACCTACTATGGCTACACCTTC
>TRBV5-4|-|-|TRBJ2-7
CASSLDGVYEQYF
TGTGCCAGCAGCTTGGATGGCGTCTACGAGCAGTACTTC
>TRBV5-6|-|-|TRBJ2-3
CASSFGSVSDTQYF
TGTGCCAGCAGCTTTGGTTCAGTTTCAGATACGCAGTATTTT
>TRBV19|-|-|TRBJ2-7
CASSARPRTSTYEQYF
TGTGCCAGTAGCGCCCGACCGCGGACATCTACCTACGAGCAGTACTTC
>TRBV6-1|-|TRBD2|TRBJ2-7
CASSYRLAEQYF
TGTGCCAGCAGTTATCGACTAGCGGAGCAGTACTTC
>TRBV7-9|-|-|TRBJ2-5
CASSLGAGGTQETQYF
TGTGCCAGCAGCTTAGGGGCAGGGGGGACACAAGAGACCCAGTACTTC
>TRBV19|-|-|TRBJ2-2
CASSLRQGGTGELFF
TGTGCCAGTAGTTTAAGACAGGGAGGGACCGGGGAGCTGTTTTTT
>TRBV6-1|-|-|TRBJ2-1
CASSEAGHSRYEQFF
TGTGCCAGCAGTGAGGCGGGGCACTCGAGATATGAGCAGTTCTTC
>TRBV7-2|-|-|TRBJ2-5
CASSLDRSSETQYF
TGTGCCAGCAGCTTAGATCGGTCGTCGGAGACCCAGTACTTC
>TRBV6-5|-|TRBD1|TRBJ1-2
CASSPSSTGGSGYTF
TGTGCCAGCAGTCCATCGTCGACAGGGGGTAGTGGCTACACCTTC
>TRBV25-1|-|-|TRBJ2-2
CASSYRGGPTGELFF
TGTGCCAGCAGTTACCGCGGGGGCCCCACCGGGGAGCTGTTTTTT
>TRBV5-8|few|-|TRBJ1-1
CASSPEGTLNTEAFF
TGTGCCAGCAGCCCCGAGGGAACACTCAACACTGAAGCTTTCTTT
>TRBV7-9|-|-|TRBJ2-1
CASSQSPKSSYNEQFF
TGTGCCAGCAGCCAATCCCCCAAGAGCTCCTACAATGAGCAGTTCTTC
>TRBV20-1|-|-|TRBJ2-5
CSARMGRTQYF
TGCAGTGCTAGAATGGGGAGGACCCAGTACTTC
>TRBV7-9|once|-|TRBJ1-4
CASSPWTANEKLFF
TGTGCCAGCAGCCCCTGGACAGCTAATGAAAAACTGTTTTTT
>TRBV7-8|-|-|TRBJ1-1
CASSLVAGTEAFF
TGTGCCAGCAGCTTAGTGGCGGGAACTGAAGCTTTCTTT
>TRBV5-1|-|-|TRBJ1-1
CASSSQPGDTEAFF
TGCGCCAGCAGCTCTCAGCCAGGAGACACTGAAGCTTTCTTT
>TRBV13|-|-|TRBJ2-7
CASSLTNTYEQYF
TGTGCCAGCAGCTTGACTAACACCTACGAGCAGTACTTC
>TRBV10-1|-|-|TRBJ1-5
CASSDGQAQPQHF
TGCGCCAGCAGTGATGGCCAGGCCCAGCCCCAGCATTTT
>TRBV15|-|TRBD1|TRBJ1-4
CATSRETGQGAEKLFF
TGTGCCACCAGCAGAGAAACGGGACAGGGGGCTGAAAAACTGTTTTTT
>TRBV27|-|-|TRBJ2-7
CASSFRQGGTYEQYF
TGTGCCAGCAGTTTCCGACAGGGAGGAACCTACGAGCAGTACTTC
>TRBV7-2|-|-|TRBJ2-3
CASTFFTDTQYF
TGTGCCAGCACATTCTTCACAGATACGCAGTATTTT
>TRBV5-1|-|-|TRBJ1-2
CASSPLPETPRYGYTF
TGCGCCAGCTCCCCGTTGCCAGAGACCCCTCGGTATGGCTACACCTTC
>TRBV14|-|-|TRBJ2-5
CASSHRQAETQYF
TGTGCCAGCAGCCACCGACAGGCAGAGACCCAGTACTTC
>TRBV5-1|-|-|TRBJ2-7
CASTSGFGEQYF
TGCGCCAGCACAAGCGGGTTTGGCGAGCAGTACTTC
>TRBV4-1|medium-sized|TRBD1|TRBJ1-6
CASSQGQGRHSPLHF
TGCGCCAGCAGCCAAGGACAGGGGCGTCATTCACCCCTCCACTTT